Below are 16 T cell receptor beta chains sequenced from a single sample in a study of T cell repertoires in cytomegalovirus infection. Their antigens are not known. MiXCR was run by TCRdb on the reads, yielding one entry per CDR3 protein. The sample lists nearly 700,000 distinct CDR3 sequences; roughly 36% were seen once. The specimen comprised cultured PBMCs, sampled from culture after CMV antigen stimulation. The receptor source for this set is a human donor in good health (CMV status not recorded). Some clones in this sample may be carry-over from other donors' samples.

This chain's CDR3 is CASSTQTGREPQHF. The CDR3 DNA follows: TGTGCCAGCAGTACCCAGACGGGTCGGGAGCCCCAGCATTTT. The chain links TRBV6-1 to TRBJ1-5, with D unclear. Germline CDR1 and CDR2: MNHNS and SASEGT. The CDR3 covers 14 residues. Trimming took off 5 bases at V and 8 bases at J, with 16 bases between the two ends.

This clonotype occurred once. The chain employs TRBV7-4 and TRBJ2-3; perhaps TRBD1 as D (5 bases). Germline V CDR1 and CDR2: SGHVT, SQSDAQ. This CDR3 has 15 amino acids. V shed 0 bases and J shed 2 bases, with 9 bases lying between them. CDR3 loop: CASSLAIGATDTQYF. For the CDR3, the DNA is TGTGCCAGCAGCTTAGCCATTGGGGCCACAGATACGCAGTATTTT.

The chain joins TRBV7-6 to TRBJ1-5, with D perhaps TRBD1 (5 bases). The CDR3 is made up of 16 amino acids. Germline CDR1 SGHVS, CDR2 FNYEAQ. V lost 5 bases, J lost 1 base, and 15 bases lay in between. As DNA, the CDR3 is TGTGCCAGCAGCCCGCACCTTGGGGCAAGCAATCAGCCCCAGCATTTT. It yields the protein CASSPHLGASNQPQHF.

This clonotype was seen a few times. The genes are TRBV12-3 or TRBV12-4 and TRBJ2-7, with 7 bases that match TRBD1. The trim removed 6 bases at V and 2 bases at J, leaving 10 bases unmatched. The CDR3 covers 15 residues. The CDR3 protein is CASSPMTGSPYEQYF. CDR3 coding DNA: TGTGCCAGCAGCCCGATGACAGGGAGCCCCTACGAGCAGTACTTC.

The rearrangement joins TRBV11-1 to TRBJ1-1; D call uncertain. V gave up 5 bases and J gave up 11 bases, with 15 bases separating them. This CDR3 comprises 12 residues. From germline, CDR1 is SGHAT and CDR2 FQDESV (reference sequence). DNA for the CDR3: TGTGCCAGCAGCACAGACGGGATGGATGCTTTCTTT. Translating gives CASSTDGMDAFF.

This clonotype was observed a few times. V gene TRBV7-2 combines with J gene TRBJ2-1; 7 nucleotides line up with TRBD2. Germline CDR1 SGHTA, CDR2 FQGNSA. With V trimmed by 2 bases and J by 4 bases, 5 bases remained unmatched. This CDR3 contains 15 residues. CDR3: CASSLITGGYNEQFF. The CDR3 bases are TGTGCCAGCAGCTTAATCACCGGGGGGTACAATGAGCAGTTCTTC.

J is TRBJ1-1 and V is TRBV5-1; 8 nucleotides agree with TRBD1. V trimming: 3 bases; J trimming: 5 bases; junction bases outside the gene matches: 6. This CDR3 spans 14 amino acids. Germline V gene sequence: CDR1 SGHRS, CDR2 YFSETQ. DNA for the CDR3: TGCGCCAGCAGCTCATCAGGGGGCATGACTGAAGCTTTCTTT. Amino acids: CASSSSGGMTEAFF.

In DNA, the CDR3 is TGTGCCAGCAGTTTTGGGAGGCCCCAGTACTTC. It encodes CASSFGRPQYF. The chain has TRBV12-3 or TRBV12-4 and TRBJ2-5; TRBD2 is a possible D gene (6 bases). The CDR3 contains 11 residues. V lost 3 bases and J lost 9, with 8 bases in between.

The chain carries TRBV5-1 and TRBJ1-2; the match to TRBD1 covers 7 bases. Per germline, CDR1 SGHRS and CDR2 YFSETQ. The CDR3 runs to 13 residues. Trimming cost V 1 base and J 4 bases; bases outside gene matches: 1. The CDR3 here is CASSLRDSYGYTF. The CDR3 bases are TGCGCCAGCAGCTTGCGGGACAGCTATGGCTACACCTTC.

The chain has TRBV4-2 and TRBJ2-1; 7 bases align to TRBD2. V lost 2 bases, J lost 7 bases, and 14 bases stayed unmatched. Per germline, CDR1 LGHNA and CDR2 YNFKEQ. This CDR3 has 17 amino acids. The CDR3 nucleotides are TGTGCCAGCAGCCAACCCCCGGGAGGAGGGAATTGGAATGAGCAGTTCTTC. Residues: CASSQPPGGGNWNEQFF.

The J gene is TRBJ2-3, the V gene TRBV6-2 or TRBV6-3, with D perhaps matching TRBD1 (6 bases). Between the trimmed V and J ends, which lost 6 bases and 4 bases, there was a span of 11 bases. Looked up from germline, CDR1 is MNHEY and CDR2 is SVGEGT. CDR3 length equals 13 residues. This CDR3 is CASRKPGADTQYF. The DNA for the CDR3 is TGTGCCAGCAGGAAACCAGGGGCAGATACGCAGTATTTT.

This chain links TRBV20-1 with TRBJ2-3; perhaps TRBD1 as D (5 bases). Trimming left V 5 bases short and J 2 bases short, with 17 bases between. This CDR3 contains 15 residues. Germline CDR1 DFQATT, CDR2 SNEGSKA (reference sequence). The DNA of the CDR3 is TGCAGTGCTTCGGACACGGAATTTTTCACAGATACGCAGTATTTT. Its translation: CSASDTEFFTDTQYF.

This clonotype was recorded many times. The V and J genes are TRBV7-2 and TRBJ1-1; tentative D call: TRBD1 (5 bases). The CDR3 runs 13 residues. V was shortened by 5 bases and J by 6 bases, with 13 bases between the two germline ends. Looked up from germline, CDR1 is SGHTA and CDR2 is FQGNSA. In nucleotides, the CDR3 is TGTGCCAGCAGCCCCGGGGGGGTCGCTGAAGCTTTCTTT. This codes for CASSPGGVAEAFF.

Comments on this clonotype: This may be a read error, as it is one base from a much larger clone. This chain joins TRBV7-6 and TRBJ2-2; D is undetermined. Trimming pared 0 bases from V and 3 bases from J, leaving 5 bases between. This CDR3 is built from 14 residues. Germline CDR1 reads SGHVS; CDR2 reads FNYEAQ. CDR3 protein: CASSLAGHTGELFF. The DNA for the CDR3 is TGTGCCAGCAGCTTAGCTGGCCACACCGGGGAGCTGTTTTTT.

The gene calls are TRBV11-2 and TRBJ2-3, with TRBD1 identical over 9 bases. Trimming cost V 5 bases and J 3 bases; bases outside gene matches: 9. The CDR3 sequence is 16 residues long. The V gene's germline CDR1 is SGHAT and CDR2 FQNNGV. This CDR3 reads CASSPGQGSPTDTQYF. CDR3 coding DNA: TGTGCCAGCAGCCCCGGACAGGGGTCCCCTACAGATACGCAGTATTTT.

V and J are TRBV7-2 and TRBJ2-7; perhaps TRBD2 as D (6 bases). V lost 5 bases to trimming and J lost 7 bases, with 18 bases between them. The CDR3 totals 14 residues. Germline CDR1 SGHTA, CDR2 FQGNSA. The CDR3 region is CASSPFGGTGEQYF. For the CDR3, the DNA is TGTGCCAGCAGCCCCTTTGGCGGGACGGGGGAGCAGTACTTC.